This record concerns one TCR beta chain sequence. Study processing details: Researchers report that nucleated cell counts were estimated from reference gene primer amplification. Repertoires were generated with immunoSEQ multiplex PCR, while TCRdb's copy carries only in-frame clones and drops some. V and J calls plus clone size are reproduced from that table; the DNA served to infer D and trimming. The sample has 50,000 or so clones, around 90% seen once. This entry belongs to a study of blood T cell repertoires in COVID-19. Across the study: From the United States, Italy and Spain came samples of acute and convalescent COVID-19. Sample material is recorded as cDNA or gDNA derived from T cells, B-cell-depleted T cells, or PBMCs.

Germline V gives CDR1 SGHDT, CDR2 YYEEEE. Trimming removed 4 bases at V and 8 bases at J, with 22 bases between. The CDR3 is 17 amino acids. Sequencing used peripheral blood. This receptor was taken from a man in his sixties with active COVID-19. This chain connects TRBV5-6 to TRBJ1-6, with D possibly being TRBD1 (6 bases). The CDR3 loop is CASSNDRPWSPYSPLHF. CDR3 nucleotide sequence: TGTGCCAGCAGCAACGACAGGCCCTGGAGCCCTTATTCACCCCTCCACTTT.